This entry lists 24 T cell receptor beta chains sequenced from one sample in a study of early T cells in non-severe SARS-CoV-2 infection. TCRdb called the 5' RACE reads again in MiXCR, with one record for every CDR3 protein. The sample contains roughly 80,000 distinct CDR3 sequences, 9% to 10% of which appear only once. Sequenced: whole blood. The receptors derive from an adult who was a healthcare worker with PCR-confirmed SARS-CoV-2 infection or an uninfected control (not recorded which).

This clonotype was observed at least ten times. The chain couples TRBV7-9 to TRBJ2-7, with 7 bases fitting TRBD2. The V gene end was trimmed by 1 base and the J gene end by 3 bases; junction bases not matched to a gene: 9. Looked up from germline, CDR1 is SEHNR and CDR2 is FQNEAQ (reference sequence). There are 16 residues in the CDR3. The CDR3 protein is CASSLGVGTTLYEQYF. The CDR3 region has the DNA TGTGCCAGCAGCTTAGGGGTGGGGACTACCCTCTACGAGCAGTACTTC.

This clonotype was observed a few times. Here the CDR3 reads CAWTGGLGSNQPQHF. The CDR3 nucleotides are TGTGCCTGGACAGGGGGCCTTGGGAGCAATCAGCCCCAGCATTTT. This sequence joins TRBV30 and TRBJ1-5; 8 bases map to TRBD1. The CDR3 spans 15 residues. Germline V lookup: CDR1 GTSNPN, CDR2 SVGIG (reference sequence). Trimming removed 4 bases from V and 1 base from J; junction bases left unmatched: 6.

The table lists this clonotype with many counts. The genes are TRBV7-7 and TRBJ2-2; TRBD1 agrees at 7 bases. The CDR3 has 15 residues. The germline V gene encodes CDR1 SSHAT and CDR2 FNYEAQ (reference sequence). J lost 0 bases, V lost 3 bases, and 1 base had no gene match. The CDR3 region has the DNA TGTGCCAGCAGCTTGGGGACAGCGAACACCGGGGAGCTGTTTTTT. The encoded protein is CASSLGTANTGELFF.

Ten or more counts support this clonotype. The CDR3 DNA follows: TGTGCCAGCAGCTTAGCCCGGGGGTTACAGGGTATAGTCACTGAAGCTTTCTTT. This encodes CASSLARGLQGIVTEAFF. The chain carries TRBV7-2 and TRBJ1-1, with D perhaps matching TRBD1 (6 bases). Trimming left V 0 bases short and J 4 bases short, with 21 bases between. CDR1 is SGHTA and CDR2 is FQGNSA in the germline V gene. This CDR3 has 18 amino acids.

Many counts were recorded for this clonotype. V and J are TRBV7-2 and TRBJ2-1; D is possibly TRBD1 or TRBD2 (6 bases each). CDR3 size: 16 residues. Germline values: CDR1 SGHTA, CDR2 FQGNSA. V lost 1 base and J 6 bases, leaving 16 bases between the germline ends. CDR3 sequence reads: CASSLGGARMGNEQFF. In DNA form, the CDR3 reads TGTGCCAGCAGCTTAGGGGGGGCCAGGATGGGCAATGAGCAGTTCTTC.

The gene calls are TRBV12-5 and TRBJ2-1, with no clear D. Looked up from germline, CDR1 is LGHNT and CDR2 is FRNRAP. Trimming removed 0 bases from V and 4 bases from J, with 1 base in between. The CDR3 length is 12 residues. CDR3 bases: TGTGCTAGTGGTTTGGTTTACAATGAGCAGTTCTTC. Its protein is CASGLVYNEQFF.

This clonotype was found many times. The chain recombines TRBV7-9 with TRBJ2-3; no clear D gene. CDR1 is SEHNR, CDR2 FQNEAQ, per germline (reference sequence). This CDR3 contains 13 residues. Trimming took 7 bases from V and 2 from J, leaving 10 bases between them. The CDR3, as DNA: TGTGCCAGCACGGCGGACCCCACAGATACGCAGTATTTT. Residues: CASTADPTDTQYF.

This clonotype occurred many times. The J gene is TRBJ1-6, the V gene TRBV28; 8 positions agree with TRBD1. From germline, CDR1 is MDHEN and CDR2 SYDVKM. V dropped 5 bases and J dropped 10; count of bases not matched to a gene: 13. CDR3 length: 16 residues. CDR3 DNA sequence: TGTGCCAGCAGTGTGTCCTCTGGGACAGGTTTCTCACCCCTCCACTTT. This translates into CASSVSSGTGFSPLHF. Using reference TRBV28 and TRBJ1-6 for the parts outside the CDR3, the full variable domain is DVKVTQSSRYLVKRTGEKVFLECVQDMDHENMFWYRQDPGLGLRLIYFSYDVKMKEKGDIPEGYSVSREKKERFSLILESASTNQTSMYLCASSVSSGTGFSPLHFGNGTRLTVT.

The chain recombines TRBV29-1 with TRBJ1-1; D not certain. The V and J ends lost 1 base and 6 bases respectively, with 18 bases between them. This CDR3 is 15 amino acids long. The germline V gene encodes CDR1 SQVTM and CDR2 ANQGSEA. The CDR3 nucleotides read TGCAGCGTTGAAGTACGAGCCACGCCGGGAGCTGAAGCTTTCTTT. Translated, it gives CSVEVRATPGAEAFF.

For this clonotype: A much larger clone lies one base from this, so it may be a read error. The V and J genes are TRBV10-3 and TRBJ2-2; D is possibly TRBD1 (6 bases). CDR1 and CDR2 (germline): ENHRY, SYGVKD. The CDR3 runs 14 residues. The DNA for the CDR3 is TGTGCCATCAGTGAGCAGAGGGACACCGGGAAGCTGTTTTTT. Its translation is CAISEQRDTGKLFF.

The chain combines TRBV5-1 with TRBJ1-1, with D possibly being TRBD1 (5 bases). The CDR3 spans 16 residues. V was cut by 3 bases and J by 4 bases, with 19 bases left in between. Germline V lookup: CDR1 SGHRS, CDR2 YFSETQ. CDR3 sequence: CASSSLGGDRGTEAFF. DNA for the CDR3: TGCGCCAGCAGCTCGCTTGGTGGGGACCGGGGCACTGAAGCTTTCTTT.

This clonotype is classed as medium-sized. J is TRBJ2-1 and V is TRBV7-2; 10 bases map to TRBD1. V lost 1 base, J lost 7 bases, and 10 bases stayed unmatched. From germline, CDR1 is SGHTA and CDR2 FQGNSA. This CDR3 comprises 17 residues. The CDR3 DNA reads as TGTGCCAGCAGCTTAGAGGGAGGGGGACAGGGGAGTAATGAGCAGTTCTTC. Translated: CASSLEGGGQGSNEQFF.

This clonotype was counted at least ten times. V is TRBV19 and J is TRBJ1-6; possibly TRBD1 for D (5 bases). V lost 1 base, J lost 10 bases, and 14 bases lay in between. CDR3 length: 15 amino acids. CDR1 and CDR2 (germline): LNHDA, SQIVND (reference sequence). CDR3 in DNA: TGTGCCAGTAGTATAGGGGGCAGGAGCAACTCACCCCTCCACTTT. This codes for CASSIGGRSNSPLHF.

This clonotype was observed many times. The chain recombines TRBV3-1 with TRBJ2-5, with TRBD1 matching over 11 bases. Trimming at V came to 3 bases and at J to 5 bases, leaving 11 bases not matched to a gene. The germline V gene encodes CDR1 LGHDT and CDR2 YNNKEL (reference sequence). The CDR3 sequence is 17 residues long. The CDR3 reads CASSHSSGQGASETQYF. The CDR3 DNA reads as TGTGCCAGCAGCCATAGCTCCGGACAGGGGGCTTCGGAGACCCAGTACTTC.

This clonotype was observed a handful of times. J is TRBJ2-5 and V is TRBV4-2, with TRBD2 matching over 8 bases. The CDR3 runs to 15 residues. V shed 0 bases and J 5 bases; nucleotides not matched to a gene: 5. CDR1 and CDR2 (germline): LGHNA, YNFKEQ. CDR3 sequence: CASSQDLSGIETQYF. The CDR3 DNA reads TGTGCCAGCAGCCAAGACCTTAGCGGGATTGAGACCCAGTACTTC.

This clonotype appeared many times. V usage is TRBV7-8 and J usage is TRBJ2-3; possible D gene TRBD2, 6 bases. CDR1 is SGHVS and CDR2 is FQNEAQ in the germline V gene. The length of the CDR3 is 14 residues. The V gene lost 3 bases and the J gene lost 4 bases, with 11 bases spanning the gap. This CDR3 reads CASSFRGAPDTQYF. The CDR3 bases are TGTGCCAGCAGCTTTCGCGGGGCACCAGATACGCAGTATTTT.

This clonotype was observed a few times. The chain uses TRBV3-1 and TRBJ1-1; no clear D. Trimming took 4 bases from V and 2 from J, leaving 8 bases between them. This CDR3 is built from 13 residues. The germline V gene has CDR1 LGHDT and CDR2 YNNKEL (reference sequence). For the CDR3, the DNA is TGTGCCAGCAGCCCAAATTCAAACACTGAAGCTTTCTTT. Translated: CASSPNSNTEAFF.

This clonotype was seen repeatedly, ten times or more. Written as DNA, the CDR3 is TGTGCCTGGAGGGAAGCGGGACAGACAGATACGCAGTATTTT. Its translation is CAWREAGQTDTQYF. The rearrangement links TRBV30 to TRBJ2-3; D is possibly TRBD1 or TRBD2 (7 bases each). Germline V gives CDR1 GTSNPN, CDR2 SVGIG (reference sequence). Trimming cost V 3 bases and J 3 bases, with 13 bases left between them. The length of the CDR3 is 14 residues.

CDR3 DNA: TGTGCCAGCAGTGAAGCGCCGCCATCGGGGGCAGATACGCAGTATTTT. Encoded protein: CASSEAPPSGADTQYF. This chain joins TRBV2 and TRBJ2-3; D might be TRBD2 (6 bases). The CDR3 loop spans 16 amino acids. Germline V gene lookup returns CDR1 SNHLY and CDR2 FYNNEI. Between the trimmed V and J ends, which lost 0 bases and 4 bases, there was a span of 14 bases.

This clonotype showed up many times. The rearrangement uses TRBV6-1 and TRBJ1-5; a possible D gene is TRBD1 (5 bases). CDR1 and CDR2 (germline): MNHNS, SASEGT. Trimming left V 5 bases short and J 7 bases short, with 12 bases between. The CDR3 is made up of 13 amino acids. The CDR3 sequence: CASSIRRDQPQHF. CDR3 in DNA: TGTGCCAGCAGTATCCGACGGGACCAGCCCCAGCATTTT.

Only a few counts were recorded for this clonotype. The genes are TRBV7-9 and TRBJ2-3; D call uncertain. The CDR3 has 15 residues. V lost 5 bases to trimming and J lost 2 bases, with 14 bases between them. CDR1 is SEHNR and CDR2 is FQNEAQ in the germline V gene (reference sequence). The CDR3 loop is CASSPPRASTDTQYF. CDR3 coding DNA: TGTGCCAGCAGCCCCCCCCGGGCCTCCACAGATACGCAGTATTTT.

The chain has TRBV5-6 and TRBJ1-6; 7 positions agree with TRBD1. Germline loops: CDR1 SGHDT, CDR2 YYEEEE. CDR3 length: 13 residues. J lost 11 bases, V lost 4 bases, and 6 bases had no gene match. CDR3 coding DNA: TGTGCCAGCAGCATACAGGGGACCGCACCCCTCCACTTT. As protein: CASSIQGTAPLHF.

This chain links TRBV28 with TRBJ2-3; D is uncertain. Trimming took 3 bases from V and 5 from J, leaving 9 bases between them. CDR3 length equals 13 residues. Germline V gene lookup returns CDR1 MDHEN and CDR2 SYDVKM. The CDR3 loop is CASSLTLGDTQYF. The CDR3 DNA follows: TGTGCCAGCAGTTTGACCTTGGGAGATACGCAGTATTTT.

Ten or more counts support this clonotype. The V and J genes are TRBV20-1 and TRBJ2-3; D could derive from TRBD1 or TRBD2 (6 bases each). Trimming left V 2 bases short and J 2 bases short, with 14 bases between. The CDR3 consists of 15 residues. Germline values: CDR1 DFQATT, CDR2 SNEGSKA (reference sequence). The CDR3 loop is CSARRGSGATDTQYF. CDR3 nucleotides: TGCAGTGCTAGAAGGGGGTCGGGAGCCACAGATACGCAGTATTTT.